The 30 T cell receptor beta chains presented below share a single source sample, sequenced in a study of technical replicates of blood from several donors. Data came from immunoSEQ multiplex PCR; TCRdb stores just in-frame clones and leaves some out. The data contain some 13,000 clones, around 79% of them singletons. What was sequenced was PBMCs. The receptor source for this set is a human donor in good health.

CDR3 DNA: TGTGCCAGCTCTCAAGGGATCGTGGCGGGGAGCACAGATACGCAGTATTTT. The encoded protein is CASSQGIVAGSTDTQYF. V gene TRBV27 combines with J gene TRBJ2-3; possible D gene TRBD2, 6 bases. V lost 8 bases to trimming and J lost 0 bases, with 21 bases between them. In germline, CDR1 is MNHEY, CDR2 SMNVEV (reference sequence). The CDR3 has 17 residues.

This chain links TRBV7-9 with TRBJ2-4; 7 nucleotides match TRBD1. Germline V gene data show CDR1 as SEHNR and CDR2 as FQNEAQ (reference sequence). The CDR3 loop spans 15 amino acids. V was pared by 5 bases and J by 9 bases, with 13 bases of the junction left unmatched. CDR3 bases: TGTGCCAGCAGCCCAAAGGGGACAGATTGGGGCATTCAGTACTTC. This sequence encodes CASSPKGTDWGIQYF.

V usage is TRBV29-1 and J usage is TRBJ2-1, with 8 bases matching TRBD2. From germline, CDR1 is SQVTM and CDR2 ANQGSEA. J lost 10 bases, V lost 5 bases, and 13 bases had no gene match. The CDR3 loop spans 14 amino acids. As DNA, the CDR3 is TGCAGCGTTTCCGGGACTAGTGATTTGCGGGAGCAGTTCTTC. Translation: CSVSGTSDLREQFF.

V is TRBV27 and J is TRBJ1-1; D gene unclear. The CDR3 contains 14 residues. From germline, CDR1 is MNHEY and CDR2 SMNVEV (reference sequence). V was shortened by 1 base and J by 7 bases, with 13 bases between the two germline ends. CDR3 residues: CASSLLLSRGEAFF. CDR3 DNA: TGTGCCAGCAGTTTATTATTAAGCAGAGGTGAAGCTTTCTTT.

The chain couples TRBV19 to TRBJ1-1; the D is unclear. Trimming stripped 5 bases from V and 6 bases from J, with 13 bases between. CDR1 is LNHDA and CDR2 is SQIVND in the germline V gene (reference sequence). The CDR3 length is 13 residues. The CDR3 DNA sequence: TGTGCCAGTAGTCTCACCCCGGGGTCTGAAGCTTTCTTT. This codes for CASSLTPGSEAFF.

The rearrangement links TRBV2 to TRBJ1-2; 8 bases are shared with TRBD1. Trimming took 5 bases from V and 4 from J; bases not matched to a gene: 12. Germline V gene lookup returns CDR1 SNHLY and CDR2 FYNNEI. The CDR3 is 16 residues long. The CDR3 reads CASSTGTGDNFYGYTF. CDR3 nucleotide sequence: TGTGCCAGCAGTACCGGGACAGGCGATAACTTCTATGGCTACACCTTC.

The DNA of the CDR3 is TGTGCCAGCAGACGACCGGGGGAAGCTTTCTTT. This codes for CASRRPGEAFF. J is TRBJ1-1 and V is TRBV2; D gene ambiguous. With 6 bases removed from V and 8 bases from J, the gap between germline ends came to 10 bases. Germline CDR1 and CDR2: SNHLY and FYNNEI. CDR3 length equals 11 residues.

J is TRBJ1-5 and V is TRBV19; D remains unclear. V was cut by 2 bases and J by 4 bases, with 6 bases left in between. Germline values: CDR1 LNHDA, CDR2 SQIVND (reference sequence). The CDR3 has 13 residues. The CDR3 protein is CASSIQWNQPQHF. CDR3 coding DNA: TGTGCCAGTAGTATACAGTGGAATCAGCCCCAGCATTTT.

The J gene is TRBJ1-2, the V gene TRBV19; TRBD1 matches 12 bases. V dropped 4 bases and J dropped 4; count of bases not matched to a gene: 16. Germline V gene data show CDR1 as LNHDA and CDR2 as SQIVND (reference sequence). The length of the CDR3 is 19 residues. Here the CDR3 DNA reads TGTGCCAGTAGTAATAAGGGCCCCGGGACAGGGGGCGCAGGCTATGGCTACACCTTC. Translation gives CASSNKGPGTGGAGYGYTF.

This CDR3 is CSVEDPGNGIDEQFF. CDR3 sequence (DNA): TGCAGCGTTGAAGATCCGGGGAATGGAATCGATGAGCAGTTCTTC. The rearrangement joins TRBV29-1 to TRBJ2-1; D perhaps matches TRBD2 (5 bases). Trimming stripped 0 bases from V and 8 bases from J, with 17 bases between. CDR3 length: 15 amino acids. Per the germline V gene, CDR1 is SQVTM and CDR2 is ANQGSEA.

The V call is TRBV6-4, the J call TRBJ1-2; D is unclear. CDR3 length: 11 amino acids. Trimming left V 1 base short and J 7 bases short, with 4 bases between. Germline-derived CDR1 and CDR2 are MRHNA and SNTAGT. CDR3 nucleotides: TGTGCCAGCAGTGACTTCGGTGGCTACACCTTC. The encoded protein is CASSDFGGYTF.

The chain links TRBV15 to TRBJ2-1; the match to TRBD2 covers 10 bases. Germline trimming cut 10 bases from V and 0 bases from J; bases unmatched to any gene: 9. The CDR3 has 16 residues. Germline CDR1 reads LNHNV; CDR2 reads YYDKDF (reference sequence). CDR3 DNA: TGTGCCATAGGGACTAGCGCCACGAGCTCCTACAATGAGCAGTTCTTC. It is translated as CAIGTSATSSYNEQFF. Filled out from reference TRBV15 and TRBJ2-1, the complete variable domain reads DAMVIQNPRYQVTQFGKPVTLSCSQTLNHNVMYWYQQKSSQAPKLLFHYYDKDFNNEADTPDNFQSRRPNTSFCFLDIRSPGLGDTAMYLCAIGTSATSSYNEQFFGPGTRLTVL.

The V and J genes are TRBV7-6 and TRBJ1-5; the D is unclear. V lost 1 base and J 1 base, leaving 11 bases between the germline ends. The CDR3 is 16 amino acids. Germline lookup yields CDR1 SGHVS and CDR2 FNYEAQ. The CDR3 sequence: CASSLGAGLSNQPQHF. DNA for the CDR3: TGTGCCAGCAGCTTAGGAGCGGGGTTGAGCAATCAGCCCCAGCATTTT.

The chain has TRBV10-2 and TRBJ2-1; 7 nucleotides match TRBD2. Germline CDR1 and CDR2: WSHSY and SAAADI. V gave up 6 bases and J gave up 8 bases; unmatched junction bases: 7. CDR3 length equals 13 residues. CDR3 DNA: TGCGCCAGCAGGCCGGGGGGAACAGATGAGCAGTTCTTC. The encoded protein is CASRPGGTDEQFF.

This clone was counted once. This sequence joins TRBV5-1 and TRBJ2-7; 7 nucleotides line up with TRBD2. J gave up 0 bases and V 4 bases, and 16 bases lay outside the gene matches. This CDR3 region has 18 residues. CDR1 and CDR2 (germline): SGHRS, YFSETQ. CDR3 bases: TGCGCCAGCAGCCAGCCCCCATTAATTAGCGGGTTCTCCTACGAGCAGTACTTC. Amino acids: CASSQPPLISGFSYEQYF.

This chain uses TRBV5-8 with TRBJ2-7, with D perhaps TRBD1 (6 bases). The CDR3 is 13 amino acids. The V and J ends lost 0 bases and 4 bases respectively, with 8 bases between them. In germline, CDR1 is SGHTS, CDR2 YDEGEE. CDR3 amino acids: CASSLVGGYEQYF. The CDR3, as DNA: TGTGCCAGCAGCTTGGTAGGGGGTTACGAGCAGTACTTC.

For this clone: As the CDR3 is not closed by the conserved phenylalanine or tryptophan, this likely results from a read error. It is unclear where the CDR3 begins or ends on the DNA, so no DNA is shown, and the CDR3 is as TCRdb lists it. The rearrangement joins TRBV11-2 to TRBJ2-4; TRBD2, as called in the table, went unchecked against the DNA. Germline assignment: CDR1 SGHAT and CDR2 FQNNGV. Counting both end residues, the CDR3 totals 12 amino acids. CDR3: CASSSEGTGVSL.

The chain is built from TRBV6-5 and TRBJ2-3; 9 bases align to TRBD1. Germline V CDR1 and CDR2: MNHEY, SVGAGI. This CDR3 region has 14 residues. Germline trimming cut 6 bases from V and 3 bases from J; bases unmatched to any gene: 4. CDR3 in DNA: TGTGCCAGCAGATGGACAGGGGATACAGATACGCAGTATTTT. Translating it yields CASRWTGDTDTQYF.

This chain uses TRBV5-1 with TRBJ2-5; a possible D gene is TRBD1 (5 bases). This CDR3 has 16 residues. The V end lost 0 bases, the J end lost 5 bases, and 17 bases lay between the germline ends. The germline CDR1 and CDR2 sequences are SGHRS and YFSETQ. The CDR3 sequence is CASSLVAGLQRETQYF. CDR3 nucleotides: TGCGCCAGCAGCTTGGTTGCAGGGTTGCAGAGGGAGACCCAGTACTTC.

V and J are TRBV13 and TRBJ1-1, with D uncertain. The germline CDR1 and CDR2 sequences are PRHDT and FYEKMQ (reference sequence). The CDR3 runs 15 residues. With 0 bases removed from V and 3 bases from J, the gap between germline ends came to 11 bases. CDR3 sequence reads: CASSLGLWADTEAFF. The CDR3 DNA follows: TGTGCCAGCAGCTTAGGCCTTTGGGCAGACACTGAAGCTTTCTTT.

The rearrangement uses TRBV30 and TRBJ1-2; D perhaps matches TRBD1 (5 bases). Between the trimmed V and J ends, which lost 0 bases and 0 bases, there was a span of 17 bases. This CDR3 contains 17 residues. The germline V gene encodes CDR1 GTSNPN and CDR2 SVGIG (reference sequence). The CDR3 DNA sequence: TGTGCCTGGAGTGTAGTCGGAGGGACCGTAGCTAACTATGGCTACACCTTC. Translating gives CAWSVVGGTVANYGYTF. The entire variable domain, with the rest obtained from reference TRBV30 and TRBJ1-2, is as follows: SQTIHQWPATLVQPVGSPLSLECTVEGTSNPNLYWYRQAAGRGLQLLFYSVGIGQISSEVPQNLSASRPQDRQFILSSKKLLLSDSGFYLCAWSVVGGTVANYGYTFGSGTRLTVV.

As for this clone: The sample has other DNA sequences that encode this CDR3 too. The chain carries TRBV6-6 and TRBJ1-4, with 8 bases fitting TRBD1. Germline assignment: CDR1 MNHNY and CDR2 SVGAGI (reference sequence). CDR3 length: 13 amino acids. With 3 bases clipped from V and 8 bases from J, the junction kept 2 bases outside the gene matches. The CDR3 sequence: CASSYGTGEKLFF. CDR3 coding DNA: TGTGCCAGCAGTTATGGGACAGGAGAAAAACTGTTTTTT.

The CDR3, as DNA: TGTGCCAGTAGTCCCCAGGGACTATCTAATGAAAAACTGTTTTTT. Encoded protein: CASSPQGLSNEKLFF. The chain combines TRBV19 with TRBJ1-4; D possibly corresponds to TRBD1 (5 bases). The V end was cut by 5 bases, the J end by 3 bases, with 13 bases between. This CDR3 has 15 residues. Germline lookup yields CDR1 LNHDA and CDR2 SQIVND (reference sequence).

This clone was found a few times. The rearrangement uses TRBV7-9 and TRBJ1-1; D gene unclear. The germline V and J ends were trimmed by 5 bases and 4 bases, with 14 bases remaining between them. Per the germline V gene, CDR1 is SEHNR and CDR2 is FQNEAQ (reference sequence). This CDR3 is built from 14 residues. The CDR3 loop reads CASSVTVSGTEAFF. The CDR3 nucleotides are TGTGCCAGCAGCGTTACAGTATCCGGCACTGAAGCTTTCTTT.

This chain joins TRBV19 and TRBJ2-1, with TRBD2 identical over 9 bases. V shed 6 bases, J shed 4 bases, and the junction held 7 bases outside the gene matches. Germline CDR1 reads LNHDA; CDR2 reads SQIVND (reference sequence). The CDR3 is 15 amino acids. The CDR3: CASRPGLAYYNEQFF. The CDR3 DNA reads TGTGCCAGTAGACCCGGACTAGCGTATTACAATGAGCAGTTCTTC.

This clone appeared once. DNA of the CDR3: TGTGCCTGGAGTGGTCCTACGCTCTTGGCCAAAAACATTCAGTACTTC. It specifies CAWSGPTLLAKNIQYF. The rearrangement uses TRBV30 and TRBJ2-4; D is unresolved. This CDR3 contains 16 residues. V shed 1 base and J shed 1 base, with 14 bases lying between them. Germline CDR1 and CDR2: GTSNPN and SVGIG (reference sequence). The full variable domain, in which reference TRBV30 and TRBJ2-4 provide the parts outside the CDR3, is SQTIHQWPATLVQPVGSPLSLECTVEGTSNPNLYWYRQAAGRGLQLLFYSVGIGQISSEVPQNLSASRPQDRQFILSSKKLLLSDSGFYLCAWSGPTLLAKNIQYFGAGTRLSVL.

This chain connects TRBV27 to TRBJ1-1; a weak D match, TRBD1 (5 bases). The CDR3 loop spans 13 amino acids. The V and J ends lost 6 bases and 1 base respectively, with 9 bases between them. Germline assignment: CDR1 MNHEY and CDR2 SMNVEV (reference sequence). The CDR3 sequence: CASRPTGNTEAFF. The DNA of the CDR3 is TGTGCCAGCAGGCCTACAGGGAACACTGAAGCTTTCTTT.

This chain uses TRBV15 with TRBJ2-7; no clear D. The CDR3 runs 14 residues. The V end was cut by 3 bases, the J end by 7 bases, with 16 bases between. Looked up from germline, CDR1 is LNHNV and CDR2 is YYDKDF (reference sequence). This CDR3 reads CATSSPRRPQEQYF. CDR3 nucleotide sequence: TGTGCCACCAGCAGCCCCAGGCGCCCTCAAGAGCAGTACTTC.

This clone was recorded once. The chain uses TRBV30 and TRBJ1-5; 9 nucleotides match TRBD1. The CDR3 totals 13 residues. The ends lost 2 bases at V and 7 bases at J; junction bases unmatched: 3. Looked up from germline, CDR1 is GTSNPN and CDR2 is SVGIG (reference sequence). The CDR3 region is CAWSQGQGQPQHF. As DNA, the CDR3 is TGTGCCTGGAGTCAGGGACAGGGACAGCCCCAGCATTTT.

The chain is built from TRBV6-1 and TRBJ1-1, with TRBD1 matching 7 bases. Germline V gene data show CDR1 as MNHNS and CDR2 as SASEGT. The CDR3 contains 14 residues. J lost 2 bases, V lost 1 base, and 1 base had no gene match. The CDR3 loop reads CASSEGTGNTEAFF. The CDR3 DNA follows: TGTGCCAGCAGTGAAGGGACAGGAAACACTGAAGCTTTCTTT.